The entry below describes one T cell receptor beta chain. The sample comes from a study of blood T cell repertoires in COVID-19. As for the study in general: The cDNA or gDNA used as material had been derived from T cells, B-cell-depleted T cells, or PBMCs.

Germline V lookup: CDR1 LGHNA, CDR2 YNFKEQ. There are 15 residues in the CDR3. V was clipped by 4 bases and J by 4 bases, with 14 bases between them. Generated by immunoSEQ multiplex PCR, the TCRdb table keeps only in-frame clones and is missing some. The top ten hold around 3.6% of the sample, which has about 250,000 clones, more than 65% seen once. Cohort placement rested on clinical history that participants reported themselves. Two negative PCRs, clearance, or symptom resolution had been documented for recovered Cohort 3 donors. The V gene is TRBV4-2, the J gene TRBJ1-5; D may be TRBD1 (5 bases). This sequence was found in a man aged 45 to 65 who had recovered from COVID-19. The material sequenced was PBMCs or T cells enriched from blood (not recorded which). The CDR3 DNA sequence: TGTGCCAGCAGCCCATTTGACAGACCGAATCAGCCCCAGCATTTT. Translation: CASSPFDRPNQPQHF.